One sample yielded the 24 T cell receptor beta chains listed below, sequenced in a study of T cells in women clearing cervical HPV infection. Measured with immunoSEQ multiplex PCR; TCRdb has only the in-frame clones, and not every one. Its table records 40,000 to 55,000 clones. The sample taken for sequencing was blood buffy coat. Source of these receptors: a woman between 18 and 75 years old with a cervical HPV16 infection that either progressed to CIN3+ or cleared (not recorded which).

Comment on this clone: With the read ending 3 residues before the CDR3 end, the germline J gene is used to fill in that end. Other DNA sequences in this sample translate to the same CDR3. The J gene is TRBJ2-3, the V gene TRBV5-1; D possibly matches TRBD1 or TRBD2 (5 bases each). Germline V gene lookup returns CDR1 SGHRS and CDR2 YFSETQ. V lost 4 bases to trimming and J lost 0 bases, with 12 bases between them. The CDR3 spans 15 residues. Partial CDR3 DNA: TGCGCCAGCAGCGCGTCAGGGAGAAGCACAGATACG. Protein: CASSASGRSTDT. The full CDR3 is CASSASGRSTDTQYF.

The sequenced part of the CDR3 DNA is TGTGCCAGCTCACCACCGAGCGCGGAGACC. Its protein product is CASSPPSAET. The whole CDR3 is CASSPPSAETQYF. V and J are TRBV18 and TRBJ2-5; D is uncertain. The CDR3 goes on 3 residues after the read ends, and that part is filled in from the germline J gene. V was pared by 0 bases and J by 5 bases, with 7 bases between. The CDR3 spans 13 residues. Germline lookup yields CDR1 KGHSH and CDR2 LQKENI.

As to this clone: The read is 3 residues too short to cover the CDR3 end, so that end is filled in from the germline J gene. The genes are TRBV2 and TRBJ1-5, with D maybe TRBD1 (6 bases). The CDR3 extends over 14 amino acids. Germline V gene lookup returns CDR1 SNHLY and CDR2 FYNNEI. Between the trimmed V and J ends, which lost 6 bases and 0 bases, there was a span of 9 bases. This chain's CDR3 is CASRGGGSNQPQHF. The sequenced part of the CDR3 DNA is TGTGCCAGCAGGGGAGGGGGTAGCAATCAGCCC. Full variable domain (outside the CDR3, taken from reference TRBV2 and TRBJ1-5): EPEVTQTPSHQVTQMGQEVILRCVPISNHLYFYWYRQILGQKVEFLVSFYNNEISEKSEIFDDQFSVERPDGSNFTLKIRSTKLEDSAMYFCASRGGGSNQPQHFGDGTRLSIL.

Details on this clone: Read data end 3 residues before the CDR3 end; the end is taken from the germline J gene. The chain couples TRBV6-2 or TRBV6-3 to TRBJ2-1; D unclear. This CDR3 comprises 12 residues. CDR1 is MNHEY, CDR2 SVGEGT, per germline. V lost 8 bases, J lost 5 bases, and 10 bases lay in between. CDR3: CASSLADNEQFF. The sequenced CDR3 bases are TGTGCCAGCTCCCTCGCGGACAATGAG.

Points on this clone: The CDR3 goes on 3 residues after the read ends, and that part is filled in from the germline J gene. The chain uses TRBV19 and TRBJ1-5; TRBD1 is a possible D gene (6 bases). This CDR3 has 19 residues. V lost 2 bases and J 2 bases, leaving 22 bases between the germline ends. The germline V gene encodes CDR1 LNHDA and CDR2 SQIVND (reference sequence). Here the CDR3 reads CASSITLSSSTGRNQPQHF. The covered CDR3 bases are TGTGCCAGTAGTATAACATTGTCCTCATCCACAGGGCGCAATCAGCCC.

In the case of this clone: The sequenced fragment ends 3 residues before the CDR3 boundary, so the rest is inferred from the germline J gene. The V gene is TRBV20-1, the J gene TRBJ1-1; 9 nucleotides match TRBD1. CDR1 and CDR2 (germline): DFQATT, SNEGSKA (reference sequence). The CDR3 has 14 amino acids. V gave up 1 base and J gave up 1 base; unmatched junction bases: 1. The sequenced part of the CDR3 DNA is TGCAGTGCTAGAGGGGACAGGGCGAACACTGAA. Protein product: CSARGDRANTE. The complete CDR3 reads CSARGDRANTEAFF.

With respect to this clone: The CDR3 extends 3 residues past the end of the read, so its final part is completed from the germline J gene. The chain employs TRBV20-1 and TRBJ2-5, with no clear D. This CDR3 has 13 residues. V lost 5 bases to trimming and J lost 0 bases, with 10 bases between them. CDR1 is DFQATT and CDR2 is SNEGSKA in the germline V gene (reference sequence). The part of the CDR3 DNA that was read is TGCAGTGCTGTGTGGGCCGACCAAGAGACC. It codes for CSAVWADQET. The complete CDR3 protein is CSAVWADQETQYF.

Turning to this clone: This CDR3 is also generated by other DNA sequences in the sample. Partial CDR3 DNA: TGTGCCAGCAGCCTTCAGGGAAACACTGAA. Its protein is CASSLQGNTE. In full, the CDR3 reads CASSLQGNTEAFF. The V and J genes are TRBV7-2 and TRBJ1-1; perhaps TRBD1 as D (5 bases). The read terminates 3 residues before the CDR3 end, so the remaining end is supplied by the germline J gene. V dropped 5 bases and J dropped 2 bases, with 9 bases sitting between them. In germline, CDR1 is SGHTA, CDR2 FQGNSA. This CDR3 contains 13 residues.

In the case of this clone: The CDR3 end falls 3 residues outside the read, so it is completed with the germline J gene. The V and J genes are TRBV5-4 and TRBJ1-4; D unclear. Germline V lookup: CDR1 SGHNT, CDR2 YYREEE (reference sequence). The CDR3 is 12 amino acids. V lost 2 bases, J lost 5 bases, and 4 bases lay in between. CDR3 bases read: TGTGCCAGCAGCTTCGGGAATGAAAAA. Amino acid sequence: CASSFGNEK. The whole CDR3 reads CASSFGNEKLFF.

As regards this clone: The CDR3 end lies 3 residues beyond the end of the read and is filled in from the germline J gene. The chain combines TRBV5-1 with TRBJ1-1; TRBD1 is a possible D gene (6 bases). Germline CDR1 is SGHRS and CDR2 is YFSETQ. The CDR3 loop spans 17 amino acids. V shed 0 bases and J shed 5 bases, with 20 bases lying between them. CDR3 loop: CASSLVGQGWGRTEAFF. The sequenced CDR3 bases are TGCGCCAGCAGCTTGGTGGGGCAGGGGTGGGGTAGGACTGAA.

CDR3 in amino acids: CSASLQGYGYNEQFF. The CDR3 bases that were read are TGCAGTGCTAGCCTTCAGGGGTACGGCTACAATGAG. V and J are TRBV20-1 and TRBJ2-1; D is possibly TRBD1 (6 bases). The sequenced fragment ends 3 residues before the CDR3 boundary, so the rest is inferred from the germline J gene. From germline, CDR1 is DFQATT and CDR2 SNEGSKA (reference sequence). Trimming left V 3 bases short and J 3 bases short, with 15 bases between. The CDR3 has 15 amino acids.

Concerning this clone itself: The observed sequence ends 3 residues before the CDR3 terminus, with the missing tail filled in from the germline J gene. The V and J genes are TRBV2 and TRBJ2-7; tentative D call: TRBD1 (6 bases). Germline lookup yields CDR1 SNHLY and CDR2 FYNNEI. V shed 2 bases and J shed 1 base, with 15 bases lying between them. CDR3 length: 16 amino acids. The CDR3 loop reads CASSEQGDRISYEQYF. Incomplete CDR3 DNA: TGTGCCAGCAGTGAACAGGGAGACAGGATTTCCTACGAG.

The sequenced CDR3 bases are TGCAGTGCTAGTATTCCGGGTAGCACAGATACG. Its translation is CSASIPGSTDT. The entire CDR3 reads CSASIPGSTDTQYF. V and J are TRBV20-1 and TRBJ2-3; D is undetermined. The observed sequence ends 3 residues before the CDR3 terminus, with the missing tail filled in from the germline J gene. V was cut by 3 bases and J by 0 bases, with 10 bases left in between. The CDR3 covers 14 residues. Germline loops: CDR1 DFQATT, CDR2 SNEGSKA (reference sequence).

About this clone: The DNA ends 3 residues before the CDR3 does, and the rest of the CDR3 is filled in from the germline J gene. V is TRBV19 and J is TRBJ2-7; weak D call: TRBD1 (5 bases). Per the germline V gene, CDR1 is LNHDA and CDR2 is SQIVND (reference sequence). There are 15 residues in the CDR3. Trimming stripped 6 bases from V and 5 bases from J, with 20 bases between. Incomplete CDR3 DNA: TGTGCCAGTAGCCAGGAGACAGTCATTCAACACGAG. It specifies CASSQETVIQHE. The entire CDR3 sequence reads CASSQETVIQHEQYF.

CDR3 sequence: CASSQAVGTDTQYF. The DNA read from the CDR3 is TGCGCCAGCAGCCAAGCGGTGGGCACAGATACG. V and J are TRBV4-1 and TRBJ2-3; D gene ambiguous. The CDR3 goes on 3 residues after the read ends, and that part is filled in from the germline J gene. In germline, CDR1 is MGHRA, CDR2 YSYEKL. V was clipped by 1 base and J by 1 base, with 6 bases between them. CDR3 length equals 14 residues.

Comment on this clone: The read is 3 residues too short to cover the CDR3 end, so that end is filled in from the germline J gene. The chain couples TRBV20-1 to TRBJ2-5; TRBD1 is a possible D gene (6 bases). There are 16 residues in the CDR3. CDR1 and CDR2 from the germline V gene are DFQATT and SNEGSKA (reference sequence). The CDR3 sequence is CSARDRTGWGTDTQYF. CDR3 DNA, as far as it was read: TGCAGTGCTAGAGATCGCACAGGGTGGGGCACAGATACC.

Notes on this clone: From the germline J gene comes the end of the CDR3, since the read stops 3 residues before it. Other DNA sequences from this sample encode an identical CDR3 as well. This chain connects TRBV19 to TRBJ1-5; D is unclear. The CDR3 length is 12 residues. CDR1 is LNHDA and CDR2 is SQIVND in the germline V gene (reference sequence). Deletions cut 6 bases from V and 3 bases from J, with 6 bases between. The CDR3 bases that were read are TGTGCCAGTAGGGCAGTCAATCAGCCC. It specifies CASRAVNQP. The CDR3 as a whole reads CASRAVNQPQHF. The full variable domain, its missing parts supplied by reference TRBV19 and TRBJ1-5, is DGGITQSPKYLFRKEGQNVTLSCEQNLNHDAMYWYRQDPGQGLRLIYYSQIVNDFQKGDIAEGYSVSREKKESFPLTVTSAQKNPTAFYLCASRAVNQPQHFGDGTRLSIL.

On this clone: The read comes to an end 3 residues before the CDR3 does, leaving the germline J gene to fill in the end. The chain carries TRBV7-2 and TRBJ2-3; a possible D gene is TRBD2 (6 bases). The CDR3 sequence is 14 residues long. The germline CDR1 and CDR2 sequences are SGHTA and FQGNSA. Trimming stripped 11 bases from V and 1 base from J, with 16 bases between. The CDR3 protein is CAFIRGSGTDTQYF. The CDR3 bases that were read are TGTGCCTTCATACGGGGGTCGGGCACAGATACG.

Comments on this clone: The DNA ends 3 residues before the CDR3 does, and the rest of the CDR3 is filled in from the germline J gene. The chain combines TRBV7-8 with TRBJ2-5, with 11 positions matching TRBD2. V shed 1 base and J 3 bases; nucleotides not matched to a gene: 4. This CDR3 spans 16 amino acids. Germline loops: CDR1 SGHVS, CDR2 FQNEAQ. CDR3 DNA (partial): TGTGCCAGCAGCTTAGTAGGGACTAGCGGTAAAGAGACC. Translation gives CASSLVGTSGKET. The entire CDR3 protein reads CASSLVGTSGKETQYF. Full variable domain (rest looked up from reference TRBV7-8 and TRBJ2-5): GAGVSQSPRYKVAKRGQDVALRCDPISGHVSLFWYQQALGQGPEFLTYFQNEAQLDKSGLPSDRFFAERPEGSVSTLKIQRTQQEDSAVYLCASSLVGTSGKETQYFGPGTRLLVL.

Worth noting for this clone: Read coverage stops 3 residues before the CDR3 terminus; the germline J gene supplies the remainder. This chain uses TRBV2 with TRBJ2-3; 7 positions match TRBD2. The CDR3 is 18 amino acids. The germline CDR1 and CDR2 sequences are SNHLY and FYNNEI. Partial CDR3 DNA: TGTGCCAGCAGTGAAGCGCTTAGGGGCGGGGGTAAAGAAGAGACG. Protein sequence: CASSEALRGGGKEET. In full, the CDR3 reads CASSEALRGGGKEETQYF. The whole variable domain, remainder taken from reference TRBV2 and TRBJ2-3, is EPEVTQTPSHQVTQMGQEVILRCVPISNHLYFYWYRQILGQKVEFLVSFYNNEISEKSEIFDDQFSVERPDGSNFTLKIRSTKLEDSAMYFCASSEALRGGGKEETQYFGPGTRLTVL.

Worth noting for this clone: The read falls 3 residues short of the CDR3 end, and the missing part is taken from the germline J gene. The rearrangement links TRBV2 to TRBJ1-4; 8 bases agree with TRBD1. Per the germline V gene, CDR1 is SNHLY and CDR2 is FYNNEI. With 8 bases clipped from V and 8 bases from J, the junction kept 7 bases outside the gene matches. The CDR3 covers 13 residues. The CDR3 loop reads CASEEAGGEKLFF. Partial CDR3 DNA: TGTGCCAGCGAGGAGGCAGGGGGCGAAAAA. Combining the CDR3 with reference TRBV2 and TRBJ1-4 gives the whole variable domain EPEVTQTPSHQVTQMGQEVILRCVPISNHLYFYWYRQILGQKVEFLVSFYNNEISEKSEIFDDQFSVERPDGSNFTLKIRSTKLEDSAMYFCASEEAGGEKLFFGSGTQLSVL.

On this clone itself: Read coverage stops 3 residues before the CDR3 terminus; the germline J gene supplies the remainder. The V call is TRBV19, the J call TRBJ2-6; D call uncertain. V dropped 7 bases and J dropped 1 base, with 8 bases sitting between them. The CDR3 is made up of 14 amino acids. Germline CDR1 reads LNHDA; CDR2 reads SQIVND (reference sequence). CDR3 DNA (partial): TGTGCCAGTACCCCCCGTTCTGGGGCCAACGTC. Protein sequence: CASTPRSGANV. The entire CDR3 protein is CASTPRSGANVLTF.

Turning to this clone: The CDR3 goes on 3 residues after the read ends, and that part is filled in from the germline J gene. The chain carries TRBV6-4 and TRBJ2-2; 11 nucleotides match TRBD2. Per germline, CDR1 MRHNA and CDR2 SNTAGT. The V and J ends lost 8 bases and 4 bases, in that order; junction bases with no gene match: 6. This CDR3 spans 15 amino acids. CDR3 DNA (partial): TGTGCCAGCTCCCCCCTAGCGGGAGGCACCGGGGAG. It translates to CASSPLAGGTGE. The entire CDR3 is CASSPLAGGTGELFF.

The CDR3 sequence: CASSPIAVAGNTIYF. The part of the CDR3 DNA that was read is TGCGCCAGCAGCCCGATTGCGGTTGCTGGAAACACC. The rearrangement links TRBV5-1 to TRBJ1-3; D uncertain. Coverage ceases 3 residues before the CDR3 finishes, and the germline J gene fills in the end. CDR3 size: 15 residues. Germline V gene lookup returns CDR1 SGHRS and CDR2 YFSETQ. Trimming pared 4 bases from V and 2 bases from J, leaving 13 bases between.